The present T cell receptor (beta chain) was sequenced within a study of shared clonotypes between healthy human individuals. Study findings and constraints: Having only a few donors restricted how much genetic and exposure-history diversity was captured. As a rule, naive subsets had a larger estimated richness than memory subsets.

Notes on this clone: Its antigen remains unidentified.

The V and J ends lost 0 bases and 0 bases respectively, with 8 bases between them. Germline V CDR1 and CDR2: SNHLY, FYNNEI. The CDR3 is 15 amino acids. Memory CD4+ cells were the fraction left after CD45RA+ naive selection. TCRdb keeps only in-frame clones here, not all; method: immunoSEQ multiplex PCR. The sample lists some 2,500,000 clones, roughly 93% occurring once. This TCR was sampled from a man between 18 and 29 years old in good health. Some clones in this sample may be carry-over from other donors' samples. What was sequenced was naive CD4+ T cells from PBMCs. Stated subset: CD45RA+ positively selected. V usage is TRBV2 and J usage is TRBJ2-5, with D perhaps assigned TRBD1 or TRBD2 (5 bases each). CDR3 nucleotides: TGTGCCAGCAGTGAAGCGAGGGGACACCAAGAGACCCAGTACTTC. It translates to CASSEARGHQETQYF.